The 26 T cell receptor beta chains in this list originate from one sample, sequenced in a study of blood T cell repertoires in COVID-19. Only in-frame clones appear in the TCRdb table, and some are missing; sequencing was by immunoSEQ multiplex PCR. The data hold 150,000 or so clones, with over 75% observed a single time. Material for sequencing was PBMCs or T cells enriched from blood (not recorded which). Receptors originate from a man aged 45 to 65 who had recovered from COVID-19.

The V call is TRBV15, the J call TRBJ2-2; D unresolved. The germline CDR1 and CDR2 sequences are LNHNV and YYDKDF (reference sequence). Deletions cut 0 bases from V and 4 bases from J, with 12 bases between. This CDR3 has 16 amino acids. CDR3 nucleotides: TGTGCCACCAGCAGAGATATTGCGGCACCCACCGGGGAGCTGTTTTTT. Translated: CATSRDIAAPTGELFF.

In its sample, this clone was seen once. The chain uses TRBV28 and TRBJ1-6; D is uncertain. V was trimmed by 1 base and J by 7 bases, leaving 5 bases between them. The CDR3 covers 13 residues. The germline CDR1 and CDR2 sequences are MDHEN and SYDVKM. The CDR3 spells CASSLYSNSPLHF. The CDR3, as DNA: TGTGCCAGCAGTTTATACAGCAATTCACCCCTCCACTTT.

The chain is built from TRBV6-2 or TRBV6-3 and TRBJ1-2; a weak D match, TRBD1 (5 bases). Trimming cost V 6 bases and J 4 bases, with 15 bases left between them. Germline V lookup: CDR1 MNHEY, CDR2 SVGEGT. The CDR3 is 14 amino acids. In DNA form, the CDR3 reads TGTGCCAGCAGCCGACAGATCGGGGGCTATGGCTACACCTTC. It codes for CASSRQIGGYGYTF.

This chain uses TRBV14 with TRBJ1-2; possibly TRBD1 for D (6 bases). Germline V gene sequence: CDR1 SGHDN, CDR2 FVKESK. The CDR3 sequence is 14 residues long. The V end lost 4 bases, the J end lost 4 bases, and 13 bases lay between the germline ends. The CDR3 DNA reads TGTGCCAGCAGCCGAGGGGGAAGTCCCTATGGCTACACCTTC. Translated, it gives CASSRGGSPYGYTF.

The chain employs TRBV9 and TRBJ1-1; no clear D gene. Germline CDR1 is SGDLS and CDR2 is YYNGEE. V dropped 0 bases and J dropped 5 bases, with 11 bases sitting between them. This CDR3 has 14 amino acids. The CDR3 DNA follows: TGTGCCAGCAGCGTAGCCAGCACGCGGACTGAAGCTTTCTTT. As protein: CASSVASTRTEAFF. The variable domain in full, with the rest retrieved from reference TRBV9 and TRBJ1-1, is DSGVTQTPKHLITATGQRVTLRCSPRSGDLSVYWYQQSLDQGLQFLIQYYNGEERAKGNILERFSAQQFPDLHSELNLSSLELGDSALYFCASSVASTRTEAFFGQGTRLTVV.

V and J are TRBV19 and TRBJ2-2, with D possibly matching TRBD2 (6 bases). The CDR3 sequence is 15 residues long. The V and J ends lost 7 bases and 8 bases respectively, with 20 bases between them. Germline V gives CDR1 LNHDA, CDR2 SQIVND (reference sequence). CDR3 in DNA: TGTGCCAGTATAGCGAGGGACTCTGGCTCTGGGGAGCTGTTTTTT. Translation gives CASIARDSGSGELFF.

The chain links TRBV5-1 to TRBJ1-1; D not certain. V lost 0 bases to trimming and J lost 0 bases, with 9 bases between them. This CDR3 is 15 amino acids long. The germline gives CDR1 SGHRS, CDR2 YFSETQ. Here the CDR3 reads CASSLGQNMNTEAFF. The CDR3, as DNA: TGCGCCAGCAGCTTGGGGCAGAACATGAACACTGAAGCTTTCTTT.

V is TRBV24-1 and J is TRBJ1-5; tentative D call: TRBD1 (5 bases). The CDR3 has 14 residues. Germline CDR1 reads KGHDR; CDR2 reads SFDVKD. Trimming took 5 bases from V and 9 from J, leaving 16 bases between them. CDR3 protein: CATSVSGPNVPQHF. The CDR3 DNA reads as TGTGCCACCAGTGTTTCAGGGCCCAATGTGCCCCAGCATTTT.

The gene calls are TRBV3-1 (or the pseudogene TRBV3-2) and TRBJ1-1; unclear D gene. V was cut by 3 bases and J by 0 bases, with 11 bases left in between. There are 15 residues in the CDR3. Germline values: CDR1 LGHDT, CDR2 YNNKEL (reference sequence). CDR3 DNA sequence: TGTGCCAGCAGCCATTCAGATTTCCTGAACACTGAAGCTTTCTTT. Encoded protein: CASSHSDFLNTEAFF.

This clone was seen a handful of times. The CDR3 region is CASSQDTRGRDGYTF. The CDR3 nucleotides are TGTGCCAGCAGCCAAGATACAAGGGGGCGGGATGGCTACACCTTC. This chain joins TRBV3-1 (or the pseudogene TRBV3-2) and TRBJ1-2; TRBD1 matches 7 bases. Germline lookup yields CDR1 LGHDT and CDR2 YNNKEL (reference sequence). This CDR3 spans 15 amino acids. J was trimmed by 6 bases and V by 0 bases; bases with no gene match: 7.

The rearrangement joins TRBV27 to TRBJ2-1, with D possibly being TRBD1 (6 bases). V dropped 2 bases and J dropped 12 bases, with 11 bases sitting between them. This CDR3 has 12 amino acids. The germline V gene encodes CDR1 MNHEY and CDR2 SMNVEV (reference sequence). The CDR3 DNA reads TGTGCCAGCAGTTTAAGTGGGGGCGGGCAGTTCTTC. This gives the protein CASSLSGGGQFF.

V usage is TRBV6-5 and J usage is TRBJ2-3; TRBD2 matches 7 bases. Germline-derived CDR1 and CDR2 are MNHEY and SVGAGI. The J segment lost 1 base and the V segment lost 6 bases, leaving 4 bases of the junction unmatched. The CDR3 consists of 14 residues. The CDR3 DNA follows: TGTGCCAGCAGGGGAGGGTTCGGCACAGATACGCAGTATTTT. Translated: CASRGGFGTDTQYF.

This clone has only one observation. The rearrangement uses TRBV5-1 and TRBJ1-3, with TRBD1 matching 8 bases. The V segment lost 4 bases and the J segment 0 bases; nucleotides outside the gene matches: 6. Germline V gene sequence: CDR1 SGHRS, CDR2 YFSETQ. This CDR3 contains 16 residues. DNA for the CDR3: TGCGCCAGCAGCCCGACAGGGGTAAACTCTGGAAACACCATATATTTT. Translating gives CASSPTGVNSGNTIYF.

V usage is TRBV5-4 and J usage is TRBJ2-5; 7 positions agree with TRBD2. The trim removed 2 bases at V and 5 bases at J, leaving 6 bases unmatched. Germline CDR1 is SGHNT and CDR2 is YYREEE (reference sequence). The CDR3 runs to 14 residues. The CDR3 coding sequence is TGTGCCAGCAGCTTCGTGGGGGGGGTGGAGACCCAGTACTTC. Amino acids: CASSFVGGVETQYF.

This clone has a handful of counts. The chain combines TRBV7-9 with TRBJ2-2, with 8 bases lining up with TRBD1. The CDR3 sequence is 17 residues long. Looked up from germline, CDR1 is SEHNR and CDR2 is FQNEAQ (reference sequence). V lost 4 bases to trimming and J lost 3 bases; unmatched junction nucleotides: 10. CDR3 DNA: TGTGCCAGCAGCTCGGTCCCCAGGGGGCAGTACACCGGGGAGCTGTTTTTT. Amino acid sequence: CASSSVPRGQYTGELFF.

CDR3 bases: TGCGCCAGCAGCCAAGACCTAGCGGTATCCTACAATGAGCAGTTCTTC. This translates into CASSQDLAVSYNEQFF. This chain links TRBV4-1 with TRBJ2-1, with 7 nucleotides matching TRBD2. Trimming took 0 bases from V and 1 from J; bases not matched to a gene: 3. The CDR3 sequence is 16 residues long. Germline-derived CDR1 and CDR2 are MGHRA and YSYEKL.

The chain has TRBV29-1 and TRBJ2-5, with D uncertain. V was clipped by 4 bases and J by 2 bases, with 11 bases between them. The CDR3 totals 13 residues. The germline CDR1 and CDR2 sequences are SQVTM and ANQGSEA. The CDR3 reads CSVGSGRQETQYF. In DNA, the CDR3 is TGCAGCGTTGGAAGTGGTAGACAAGAGACCCAGTACTTC. Full variable domain (rest looked up from reference TRBV29-1 and TRBJ2-5): SAVISQKPSRDICQRGTSLTIQCQVDSQVTMMFWYRQQPGQSLTLIATANQGSEATYESGFVIDKFPISRPNLTFSTLTVSNMSPEDSSIYLCSVGSGRQETQYFGPGTRLLVL.

This chain joins TRBV7-9 and TRBJ2-7; maybe TRBD2 (5 bases). V lost 3 bases, J lost 6 bases, and 12 bases lay in between. The CDR3 extends over 13 amino acids. CDR1 and CDR2 (germline): SEHNR, FQNEAQ (reference sequence). The DNA for the CDR3 is TGTGCCAGCAGCTTTAATAGCGTCAGCGAGCAGTACTTC. Translation gives CASSFNSVSEQYF.

The chain couples TRBV18 to TRBJ2-7, with TRBD1 as a possible D gene (6 bases). Germline CDR1 reads KGHSH; CDR2 reads LQKENI. Trimming shortened V by 6 bases and J by 3 bases, and 12 bases separated the two germline ends. There are 13 residues in the CDR3. In DNA form, the CDR3 reads TGTGCCAGCTCCCGGGACAATTTCTACGAGCAGTACTTC. It translates to CASSRDNFYEQYF.

The genes are TRBV6-5 and TRBJ2-1; unclear D gene. The CDR3 has 12 residues. The germline gives CDR1 MNHEY, CDR2 SVGAGI. The V end was cut by 5 bases, the J end by 8 bases, with 10 bases between. The CDR3 DNA reads TGTGCCAGCAGTAAACGGAGATATGAGCAGTTCTTC. It codes for CASSKRRYEQFF.

The chain links TRBV30 to TRBJ2-3; 15 nucleotides align to TRBD2. The V gene end was trimmed by 3 bases and the J gene end by 4 bases; junction bases not matched to a gene: 5. CDR3 length: 16 amino acids. Germline lookup yields CDR1 GTSNPN and CDR2 SVGIG (reference sequence). The CDR3 DNA sequence: TGTGCCTGGAGCTTCCGGACTAGCGGGGGGGCAGATACGCAGTATTTT. This sequence encodes CAWSFRTSGGADTQYF.

The chain uses TRBV5-1 and TRBJ1-4; maybe TRBD1 (5 bases). There are 14 residues in the CDR3. CDR1 and CDR2 from the germline V gene are SGHRS and YFSETQ. V lost 4 bases to trimming and J lost 4 bases, with 11 bases between them. As DNA, the CDR3 is TGCGCCAGCAGCCCTACAGGTGATAATGAAAAACTGTTTTTT. Amino acid sequence: CASSPTGDNEKLFF.

The rearrangement links TRBV19 to TRBJ2-3, with TRBD2 matching over 12 bases. The germline CDR1 and CDR2 sequences are LNHDA and SQIVND (reference sequence). The length of the CDR3 is 17 residues. V lost 8 bases to trimming and J lost 3 bases; unmatched junction nucleotides: 12. The CDR3 reads CASRGGSTSGRTDTQYF. The CDR3 nucleotides read TGTGCCAGTCGGGGGGGCTCGACTAGCGGGAGAACAGATACGCAGTATTTT.

The CDR3 spells CASSQDRGGRPQHF. CDR3 in DNA: TGTGCCAGCAGCCAAGATCGAGGTGGTCGTCCCCAGCATTTT. This chain joins TRBV4-2 and TRBJ1-5; D gene unclear. CDR3 size: 14 residues. CDR1 is LGHNA, CDR2 YNFKEQ, per germline. Trimming stripped 0 bases from V and 10 bases from J, with 13 bases between.

This chain uses TRBV7-2 with TRBJ2-7; 8 bases match TRBD1. Trimming at V came to 3 bases and at J to 7 bases, leaving 5 bases not matched to a gene. Germline CDR1 and CDR2: SGHTA and FQGNSA. The CDR3 loop spans 13 amino acids. CDR3 in amino acids: CASSFTGGREQYF. DNA for the CDR3: TGTGCCAGCAGCTTCACAGGGGGGAGGGAGCAGTACTTC.

This clone was counted a single time. The chain combines TRBV10-3 with TRBJ1-2; D gene ambiguous. The CDR3 contains 13 residues. Trimming removed 4 bases at V and 2 bases at J, with 8 bases between. The germline V gene encodes CDR1 ENHRY and CDR2 SYGVKD. CDR3 in DNA: TGTGCCATCAGTGGCACCGAGAACTATGGCTACACCTTC. This gives the protein CAISGTENYGYTF.